This T cell receptor beta chain was recovered during a study of cytomegalovirus exposure and HLA in healthy donors. Primers for the PCR totalled 60 Vbeta and 13 Jbeta. Using immunoSEQ multiplex PCR, the repertoire was profiled, and TCRdb retains in-frame clones only, with some absent. The sample yields more than 85,000 clones, roughly 12% seen once. Germline assignment: CDR1 WNHNN and CDR2 SYGVQD (reference sequence). V shed 2 bases, J shed 7 bases, and the junction held 14 bases outside the gene matches. CDR3 length: 18 residues. This rearrangement joins TRBV10-1 to TRBJ2-7; 13 bases match TRBD2. This clonotype was sampled from a man in his forties or fifties in good health and CMV-seropositive. Sequenced input: PBMCs. CDR3 nucleotide sequence: TGCGCCAGCAGTGAGAGCCCCGGACTAGCGGGAGCAGGACGGGAGCAGTACTTC. Translated, it gives CASSESPGLAGAGREQYF.